In this sample, the clone carrying this TCR beta chain turned up many times. This record comes from a study of blood T cell repertoires in COVID-19. The repertoire was sequenced with immunoSEQ multiplex PCR; TCRdb's copy has only in-frame clones and lacks some. The sample contains about 200,000 clones, 90% of which appear only once. V shed 1 base, J shed 6 bases, and the junction held 9 bases outside the gene matches. This CDR3 has 16 residues. Per the germline V gene, CDR1 is SGDLS and CDR2 is YYNGEE. This chain links TRBV9 with TRBJ2-2; 7 bases agree with TRBD1. The sequence was obtained from a man aged 30 to 39 who had recovered from COVID-19. The sample consisted of PBMCs or T cells enriched from blood (not recorded which). CDR3 residues: CASSVPQTGTPGELFF. Here the CDR3 DNA reads TGTGCCAGCAGCGTACCCCAGACAGGGACCCCCGGGGAGCTGTTTTTT.